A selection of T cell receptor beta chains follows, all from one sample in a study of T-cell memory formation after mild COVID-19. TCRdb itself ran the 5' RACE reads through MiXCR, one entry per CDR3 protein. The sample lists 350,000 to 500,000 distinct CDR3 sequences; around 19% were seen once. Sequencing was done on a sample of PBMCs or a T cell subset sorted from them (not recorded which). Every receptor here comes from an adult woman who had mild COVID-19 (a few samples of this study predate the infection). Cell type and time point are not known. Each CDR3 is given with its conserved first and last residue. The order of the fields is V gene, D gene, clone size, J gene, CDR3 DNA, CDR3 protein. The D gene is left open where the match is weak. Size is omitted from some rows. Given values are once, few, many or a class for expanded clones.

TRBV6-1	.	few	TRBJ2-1	TGTGCCAGCAGTGAAGGGAGCACGGGGTACAATGAGCAGTTCTTC	CASSEGSTGYNEQFF
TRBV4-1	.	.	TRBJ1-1	TGCGCCAGCAGCCAAGTCGGGGGCACTCTAGCTTTCTTT	CASSQVGGTLAFF
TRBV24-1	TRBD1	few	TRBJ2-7	TGTGCCACCAGACAGGGGAGCTCCTACGAGCAGTACTTC	CATRQGSSYEQYF
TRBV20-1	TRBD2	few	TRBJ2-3	TGCAGTGCTAGTTCGACGGGAGGAGTAGATACGCAGTATTTT	CSASSTGGVDTQYF
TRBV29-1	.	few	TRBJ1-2	TGCAGCGTTGAAGATGGAGCAGGGACGAATGGCTACACCTTC	CSVEDGAGTNGYTF
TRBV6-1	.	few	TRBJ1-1	TGTGCCAGCAGCCCCCCGCTAGTCGGCTCCAGGGAAGCTTTCTTT	CASSPPLVGSREAFF
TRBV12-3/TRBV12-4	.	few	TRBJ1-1	TGTGCCAGCAGTTTTAACAGCTTGAACACTGAAGCTTTCTTT	CASSFNSLNTEAFF
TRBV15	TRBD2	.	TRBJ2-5	TGTGCCACCAGCCATGGTTCGGCGGGAGGGTTAAAGACCCAGTACTTC	CATSHGSAGGLKTQYF
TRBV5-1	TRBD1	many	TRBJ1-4	TGCGCCAGCAGCTTGTCGGGACAGGGAAATGAAAAACTGTTTTTT	CASSLSGQGNEKLFF
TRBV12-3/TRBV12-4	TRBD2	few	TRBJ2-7	TGTGCCAGCAGCTCTCAGCGGGGACACGAGCAGTACTTC	CASSSQRGHEQYF
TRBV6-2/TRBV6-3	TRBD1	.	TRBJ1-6	TGTGCCAGCAGTGACCCAGGACAGGTCCGTTCACCCCTCCACTTT	CASSDPGQVRSPLHF
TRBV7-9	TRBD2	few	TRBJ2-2	TGTGCCAGCAGCCCCCCCCATAGCGGGAGGAGGAACACCGGGGAGCTGTTTTTT	CASSPPHSGRRNTGELFF
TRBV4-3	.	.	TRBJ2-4	TGCGCCAGCAGCCAAGACATAGGAGTAGCCAAAAACATTCAGTACTTC	CASSQDIGVAKNIQYF
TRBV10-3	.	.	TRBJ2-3	TGTGCCATCAGTACGAGACAGAGCACAGATACGCAGTATTTT	CAISTRQSTDTQYF
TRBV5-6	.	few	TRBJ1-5	TGTGCCAGCAGCTCATCCGGTGTGGGCAATCAGCCCCAGCATTTT	CASSSSGVGNQPQHF
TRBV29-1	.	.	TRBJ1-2	TGCAGCGTTGAAAGGACTAACTATGGCTACACCTTC	CSVERTNYGYTF
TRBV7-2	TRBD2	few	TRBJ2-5	TGTGCCAGCTGTCTCTGGGAGGGTCAAGAGACCCAGTACTTC	CASCLWEGQETQYF
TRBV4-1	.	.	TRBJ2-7	TGCGCCAGCAGCCAAGATCTAAGGGCTTACGAGCAGTACTTC	CASSQDLRAYEQYF
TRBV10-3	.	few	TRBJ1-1	TGTGCCATCAGTTCCGGGACCTCTTTAACACTGAACACTGAAGCTTTCTTT	CAISSGTSLTLNTEAFF
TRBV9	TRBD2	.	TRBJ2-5	TGTGCCAGCAGCGCCATAGGCGCGGGGGGAGGGAGAGAGACCCAGTACTTC	CASSAIGAGGGRETQYF
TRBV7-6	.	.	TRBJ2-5	TGTGCCAGCATATCCTCCGGGGTTTTGGGGGAGACCCAGTACTTC	CASISSGVLGETQYF
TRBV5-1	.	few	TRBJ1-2	TGCGCCAGCAGCCAAGGGTCCCACTATGGCTACACCTTC	CASSQGSHYGYTF
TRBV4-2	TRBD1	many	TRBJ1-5	TGTGCCAGCAGCCGTACAGGGGGTCAGCCCCAGCATTTT	CASSRTGGQPQHF
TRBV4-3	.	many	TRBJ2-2	TGCGCCAGCAGCCAAGGACGGGACTTCAACACCGGGGAGCTGTTTTTT	CASSQGRDFNTGELFF
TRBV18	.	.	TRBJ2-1	TGTGCCAGCTCATACGCCGACAAAGACAATGAGCAGTTCTTC	CASSYADKDNEQFF
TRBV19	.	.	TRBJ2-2	TGTGCCAGTAGTGCGGGACCGAGGGGGGAGCTGTTTTTT	CASSAGPRGELFF
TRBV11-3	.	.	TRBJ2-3	TGTGCCAGCAGCTTAGTAATTCCGGAAGATACGCAGTATTTT	CASSLVIPEDTQYF
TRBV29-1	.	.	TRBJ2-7	TGCAGCGTCTCCGGGAAGGGGATGTACGAGCAGTACTTC	CSVSGKGMYEQYF
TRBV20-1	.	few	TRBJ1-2	TGCAGTGAGTTGGTCGCTGGGGGCGCGGGCTATGGCTACACCTTC	CSELVAGGAGYGYTF
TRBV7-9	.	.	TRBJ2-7	TGTGCCAGCAGCTTAGGTGCGGGGCCCCCTGACTACGAGCAGTACTTC	CASSLGAGPPDYEQYF
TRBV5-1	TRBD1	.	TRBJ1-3	TGCGCCAGCAGTGGGACAGGACTCAACTCTGGAAACACCATATATTTT	CASSGTGLNSGNTIYF
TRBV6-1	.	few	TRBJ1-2	TGTGCCAGCAGTGAAGCAAGGGGATTGGGTTATGGCTACACCTTC	CASSEARGLGYGYTF
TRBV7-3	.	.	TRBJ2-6	TGTGCCAACAGCACCTCCGGGGCCAGCTCTGGGGCCAACGTCCTGACTTTC	CANSTSGASSGANVLTF
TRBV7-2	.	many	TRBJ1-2	TGTGCCAGCAGCTTAGCGCAGGGTACCTATGGCTACACCTTC	CASSLAQGTYGYTF
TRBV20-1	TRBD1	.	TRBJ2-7	TGCAGTGCTAGGGAATACAGGGGGCCGAGTGAGCAGTACTTC	CSAREYRGPSEQYF
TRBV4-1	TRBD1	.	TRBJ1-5	TGCGCCAGCAGCCCCAAAAGTGGGACAGGGGGCAATCAGCCCCAGCATTTT	CASSPKSGTGGNQPQHF
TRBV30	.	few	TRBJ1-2	TGTGCCTGGAGTTTCTGGAATCGCGGCTACACCTTC	CAWSFWNRGYTF
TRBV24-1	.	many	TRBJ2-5	TGTGCCACCAGTGACACTGACAAGGGGGGTAAAGAGACCCAGTACTTC	CATSDTDKGGKETQYF
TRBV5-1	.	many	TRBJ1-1	TGCGCCAGCACCCCCGGGGTAGGCACTGAAGCTTTCTTT	CASTPGVGTEAFF
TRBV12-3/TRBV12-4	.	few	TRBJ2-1	TGTGCCAGCAGTTTAAATCGTCGGGGGTTGTGGCGGGAAGGCGAAAACAATGAGCAGTTCTTC	CASSLNRRGLWREGENNEQFF
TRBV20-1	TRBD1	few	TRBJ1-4	TGCAGTGCTACCTCGGGGACAGGGAATGAAAAACTGTTTTTT	CSATSGTGNEKLFF
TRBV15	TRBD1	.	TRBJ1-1	TGTGCCACCAGCCCGGACAGGGTAAGAACTGAAGCTTTCTTT	CATSPDRVRTEAFF
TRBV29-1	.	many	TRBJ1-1	TGCAGCGCCAGACAGGTGATCACTGAAGCTTTCTTT	CSARQVITEAFF
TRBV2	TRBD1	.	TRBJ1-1	TGTGCCACCCGGGACAGTTGGTTGGGCACTGAAGCTTTCTTT	CATRDSWLGTEAFF
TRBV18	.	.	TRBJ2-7	TGTGCCAGCTCACCTACAGGGACCATCTCCTACGAGCAGTACTTC	CASSPTGTISYEQYF
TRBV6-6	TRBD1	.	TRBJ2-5	TGTGCCAGCAGTTACTCGAATCGGGCCAGGGGGCCGGAGACCCAGTACTTC	CASSYSNRARGPETQYF
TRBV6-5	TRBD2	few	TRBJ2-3	TGTGCCAGCAGTTATAGGAGGCGGGGGAGCATCACAGATACGCAGTATTTT	CASSYRRRGSITDTQYF
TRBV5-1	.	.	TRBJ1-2	TGCGCCAGCAGCTTGCGGGGTCCGGGAGGCATGAACTATGGCTACACCTTC	CASSLRGPGGMNYGYTF
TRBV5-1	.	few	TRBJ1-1	TGCGCCAGCAGCTTGGACAGTTCAAACACTGAAGCTTTCTTT	CASSLDSSNTEAFF
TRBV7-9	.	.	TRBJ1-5	TGTGCCAGCAGCCTGACAGGAACCTATCAGCCCCAGCATTTT	CASSLTGTYQPQHF
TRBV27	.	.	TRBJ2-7	TGTGCCAGCAGTTCTAGGATTCACTACGAGCAGTACTTC	CASSSRIHYEQYF
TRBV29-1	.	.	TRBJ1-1	TGCAGCGTTTATCTTTGGTTTGTGGGCACAGATAACACTGAAGCTTTCTTT	CSVYLWFVGTDNTEAFF
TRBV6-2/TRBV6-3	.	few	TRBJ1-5	TGTGCCTCAAATCTGGGAGTTAGCAATCAGCCCCAGCATTTT	CASNLGVSNQPQHF
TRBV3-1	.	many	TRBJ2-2	TGTGCCAGCAGCCACGGTTTGGGTCAGCTTGACACCGGGGAGCTGTTTTTT	CASSHGLGQLDTGELFF
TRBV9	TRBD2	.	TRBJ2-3	TGTGCCAGCAGCTCGAGAGGGGCCGGCGGGGGGGCCGGAGATACGCAGTATTTT	CASSSRGAGGGAGDTQYF